The TCR beta chain under discussion was sequenced for a study of T cell repertoires in cytomegalovirus infection. The study, taken as a whole, reports: Totalled public TCR beta family frequency picked out people who carried CMV plus the relevant HLA.

TCRdb analysed the reads with MiXCR anew, one entry per CDR3 protein. This sample has 490,000 or so distinct CDR3 sequences, with around 11% found just once. Trimming stripped 4 bases from V and 4 bases from J, with 16 bases between. CDR1 is LNHDA and CDR2 is SQIVND in the germline V gene (reference sequence). The CDR3 has 16 residues. This clonotype occurred a few times. Its specificity is unknown. This chain joins TRBV19 and TRBJ2-2, with TRBD1 as a possible D gene (6 bases). The sample consisted of PBMCs. The sequence came from a human donor in good health (CMV status not recorded). Some clones in this sample may be carry-over from other donors' samples. As DNA, the CDR3 is TGTGCCAGTAGTAGAACCCGGGACACTCTCACCGGGGAGCTGTTTTTT. It is translated as CASSRTRDTLTGELFF.